The 8 T cell receptor beta chains reported below all come from one sample, sequenced in a study of vaccination and CD4 T cells after COVID-19 (dated by TCRdb to 2022 to 2024). Library preparation was by PCR. The sequencer was an Illumina iSeq 100. DNA from cultured CD4+ T cells underwent TCR sequencing with the Oncomine TCR Beta short-read assay at the Johns Hopkins FTIC core. The public reads were reprocessed in TCRdb via fastp at Q25 and MiXCR, keeping in-frame beta chains. Rows matching on CDR3 protein sequence are summarized as one entry with the most common DNA and genes. This sample is represented by 15,000 or so distinct CDR3 sequences; approximately 57% of them were singletons. Roughly 10% of the sample goes to the ten largest clones. Sample treatment or condition, as interpreted from the label and publication: roughly 10-day PBMC culture with coronavirus spike peptide pools or control peptides (ViraFEST assay).

Their specific antigens are unknown. The sample comprised CD4+ T cells from blood, cultured in vitro. The receptor set was obtained from a human donor who had recovered from COVID-19.

The chain combines TRBV11-2 with TRBJ2-2; D uncertain. In germline, CDR1 is SGHAT, CDR2 FQNNGV. Between the trimmed V and J ends, which lost 2 bases and 0 bases, there was a span of 7 bases. This CDR3 region has 15 residues. The CDR3 DNA follows: TGTGCCAGCAGCTTAAGCCGGGCGAACACCGGGGAGCTGTTTTTT. Translating it yields CASSLSRANTGELFF.

This rearrangement joins TRBV7-2 to TRBJ1-1, with a possible D match to TRBD1 (5 bases). The CDR3 runs 16 residues. Germline-derived CDR1 and CDR2 are SGHTA and FQGNSA. Deletions cut 10 bases from V and 1 base from J, with 22 bases between. CDR3 DNA sequence: TGTGCCAACCTCTCCCAGGGAACAGAACCGAACACTGAAGCTTTCTTT. It yields the protein CANLSQGTEPNTEAFF.

The sample holds a few counts of this clonotype. The J gene is TRBJ2-7, the V gene TRBV6-5; D gene uncertain. This CDR3 has 16 residues. In germline, CDR1 is MNHEY, CDR2 SVGAGI. V lost 2 bases and J lost 5, with 19 bases in between. CDR3 sequence reads: CASSYVYQEPPHEQYF. The CDR3 nucleotides are TGTGCCAGCAGTTACGTTTACCAGGAACCCCCCCACGAGCAGTACTTC.

A few counts support this clonotype. This chain connects TRBV7-2 to TRBJ2-1; 12 bases match TRBD2. V trimming: 1 base; J trimming: 2 bases; junction bases outside the gene matches: 15. This CDR3 is 21 amino acids long. Germline assignment: CDR1 SGHTA and CDR2 FQGNSA. The CDR3 DNA is TGTGCCAGCAGCTTAGTACGGGACAGGGGCCCTAGCGGGAGGGCCTACAATGAGCAGTTCTTC. It codes for CASSLVRDRGPSGRAYNEQFF.

This clonotype was observed a handful of times. V usage is TRBV6-1 and J usage is TRBJ1-1, with a tentative D call TRBD1 (5 bases). The CDR3 is 11 amino acids. Trimming pared 7 bases from V and 6 bases from J, leaving 9 bases between. Germline V CDR1 and CDR2: MNHNS, SASEGT. The chain's CDR3 is CASMTEPEAFF. The CDR3 DNA reads as TGTGCCAGCATGACAGAGCCTGAAGCTTTCTTT.

The chain couples TRBV12-3 or TRBV12-4 to TRBJ1-3; unclear D gene. CDR3 length equals 14 residues. With 6 bases removed from V and 1 base from J, the gap between germline ends came to 10 bases. The chain's CDR3 is CASREGHSGNTIYF. The CDR3 DNA follows: TGTGCCAGCAGAGAGGGCCATTCTGGAAACACCATATATTTT.

This clonotype has more than one count but fewer than ten. The chain carries TRBV6-1 and TRBJ2-5, with TRBD1 matching 11 bases. Trimming at V came to 6 bases and at J to 0 bases, leaving 6 bases not matched to a gene. The CDR3 has 16 amino acids. Per germline, CDR1 MNHNS and CDR2 SASEGT. CDR3 DNA: TGTGCCAGCAGCTGGACAGGGGGCTACAACCAAGAGACCCAGTACTTC. Translated: CASSWTGGYNQETQYF.

This chain links TRBV2 with TRBJ1-2; D is perhaps TRBD1 (5 bases). The CDR3 sequence is 15 residues long. The germline V and J ends were trimmed by 6 bases and 0 bases, with 14 bases remaining between them. Germline-derived CDR1 and CDR2 are SNHLY and FYNNEI. The CDR3 nucleotides are TGTGCCAGCAGGCTCACAGGATCAGCTAACTATGGCTACACCTTC. Translated, it gives CASRLTGSANYGYTF. Filled out from reference TRBV2 and TRBJ1-2, the complete variable domain reads EPEVTQTPSHQVTQMGQEVILRCVPISNHLYFYWYRQILGQKVEFLVSFYNNEISEKSEIFDDQFSVERPDGSNFTLKIRSTKLEDSAMYFCASRLTGSANYGYTFGSGTRLTVV.